This T cell receptor (beta chain) originates from a study of shared clonotypes between healthy human individuals (dated by TCRdb to 2020 to 2022). Notes on the research overall: A couple of women and three men aged 18 to 49 years were included in the cohort. For each donor, CD4 naive and CD4 memory were each run on three plates, CD8 naive on two plates, and CD8 memory on one plate. Blood TCR repertoires of a handful of healthy adults were deeply sequenced to estimate repertoire size and the extent of clonotype sharing between individuals. Different laboratories and diverse techniques were used to prepare libraries and sequence TCR repertoires, to increase sequencing depth and limit assay-specific biases. Between about 0.8 and 8.9 billion PBMCs per donor were obtained by leukapheresis.

Concerning this clone itself: There is no known antigen for this receptor. No qualities accompany the bases; no much larger clone lies one base away.

Study-wide conclusions, independent of this receptor: Naive subsets generally had larger estimated clonotype richness than memory subsets. Sharing across several donors was observed for approximately 4.6% of naive CD4, 3% to 4% of naive CD8, over 2% of memory CD4, and about 0.4% of memory CD8 clonotypes. Only blood was sampled, and tissue TCR repertoires likely differ from those in blood. Compared with non-shared clonotypes, the clonotypes found in all four sorted-subset donors had higher generation probabilities. Pairwise subsampling indicated that sequencing depth was expected to affect the degree of clonotype sharing among donors. The small number of donors limited the genetic and exposure-history diversity represented. Even with the large sequencing depth, rarefaction of the sorted-subset datasets indicated that sequencing was incomplete.

For the CD8 naive samples, CD45RO-negative cells were positively selected for CCR7, yielding a CD45RA+CCR7+ population from which TemRA cells were excluded. The donors were healthy, HIV-negative adults with no recently reported acute infections or vaccinations. Only Caucasian adults living in Nashville, Tennessee, USA were represented among the donors. After blood collection by leukapheresis, PBMCs were isolated using Ficoll-Histopaque density gradient centrifugation and then cryopreserved in the vapor phase of liquid nitrogen. Analytical flow cytometry was used to check the purity and quantity of every magnetically sorted T cell population. Genomic DNA was isolated from every sorted fraction and measured by UV absorbance on a Nanodrop 2000c. Using the deep immunoSEQ assay, multiplex PCR amplified TCR CDR3 regions from genomic DNA. Extracted genomic DNA from each cell subset was spread evenly across all wells of several immunoSEQ 96-well plates, with each plate serving as a replicate. For sorted subsets, roughly 200 ng genomic DNA, equal to about 30,000 T cell genomes, was loaded into each replicate PCR. Purified libraries were measured with a Qubit 3.0 fluorometer, size-checked on a Bioanalyzer 2100, and measured again with the KAPA Library Quantification kit. Each immunoSEQ 96-well plate was sequenced on its own single-read 150-cycle Illumina NextSeq 550 flow cell. In the paper's pipeline: Because only junctional sequences without quality scores were contained in the immunoSEQ output, filtering matching that applied to full-length reads could not be performed. Sequences were annotated with PyIR, a Python wrapper for IgBLAST v1.9, and V/J genes and CDR3 were assigned using IMGT germline references. Reads were filtered out if the reads had weak V/J assignments (E-value above 1e-6), no CDR3, stop codons, out-of-frame junctions, or ambiguous translated residues. V3J clonotypes were defined by identical inferred V gene, J gene, and CDR3 amino acid sequence. Percentage overlap between repertoires was calculated by dividing the number of shared unique clonotypes by the size of the smaller repertoire. Repertoire richness was assessed with RTK rarefaction, the Chao1 estimator, and Recon v2.1 estimates of unobserved clonotypes. Generation probabilities for all TCRbeta clonotypes obtained by the gDNA method from a few donors were computed using OLGA. Sourced from immuneACCESS, this table was stored by TCRdb with only in-frame sequences that have V and J called. A share of the clones is absent; for the studies checked, an unresolved V gene accounts for under half, and the remainder has no known explanation. V and J calls and clone size come straight from that table; D and trimming were deduced from the DNA. In this sample the table shows about 580,000 clones, about 98% of which occur a single time. The ten largest clones add up to around 0.3% of the sample.

Source material: naive CD8+ T cells sorted from blood. This specimen's cell subset or site label, interpreted: CD45RA+CCR7+. This sequence was found in a man younger than 40 in good health.

The nucleotide sequence is TGTGCCAGCTCCCTCGGGAGGAACACCGGGGAGCTGTTTTTT. This encodes CASSLGRNTGELFF. The chain uses TRBV6-6 and TRBJ2-2; the D gene is perhaps TRBD2, from 6 matching bases. The germline V gene (reference sequence) provides CDR1 MNHNY and CDR2 SVGAGI. CDR3 length: 14 amino acids, cysteine to phenylalanine. Of the read, only the CDR3 DNA is kept; its 42 bases are in frame from base 1. At the junction V is shortened by 8 bases and J by 1 base, with 11 bases in between.